The source of this TCR beta chain is a study of shared clonotypes between healthy human individuals. Comment on this clone: One end of the junction varies from germline; a read error may be responsible.

Germline V gene data show CDR1 as GTSNPN and CDR2 as SVGIG (reference sequence). This CDR3 region has 11 residues. TCRdb keeps only in-frame clones here, not all; method: immunoSEQ multiplex PCR. In the table there are hundreds of thousands of clones, around 73% of which are singletons. The V and J genes are TRBV30 and TRBJ2-4; D gene ambiguous. The sequenced material came from memory CD4+ T cells sorted from blood. Documented subset: CD45RA-negative fraction. This receptor was obtained from a woman aged 25-40 years in good health. The DNA for the CDR3 is TGTGCCCTCCAGGCGACGAACGTCCCGTGCTTC. It encodes CALQATNVPCF.